This T cell receptor (beta chain) was obtained from a study of prognosis after radiotherapy for stage I lung cancer. Study context: Enrolled patients were those with stage I non-small cell lung cancer, a group that was recruited between 2018 and January 2019. Stage I lung tumors that were newly diagnosed and primary were found in some 15 patients, while a few patients had oligometastatic NSCLC after surgical resection of the primary tumor.

Comment on this clonotype: The target antigen is unknown.

CDR1 and CDR2 (germline): MDHEN, SYDVKM. J gave up 3 bases and V 5 bases, and 7 bases lay outside the gene matches. The length of the CDR3 is 14 residues. Two rounds of multiplex PCR amplified TCR beta CDR3 from genomic DNA. It was primers specific to each TRBV and TRBJ gene that first-round PCR used. During the second PCR round, universal primers were used. TCRdb used MiXCR to reprocess the multiplex PCR reads, holding one entry per CDR3 protein. The data show about 16,000 distinct CDR3 sequences, around a third seen once. Study-wide results and limits: Reduced unique TCR clone counts were recorded after stereotactic body radiation therapy, with a median of 10,088 versus 6,861.

The TCR comes from a donor aged 50 or older with non-small cell lung cancer. Material: PBMCs, obtained before or after stereotactic body radiation therapy (not recorded which). The rearrangement links TRBV28 to TRBJ2-7; 7 nucleotides match TRBD1. CDR3 bases: TGTGCCAGCAGTGTGGGGACAGAGCGCTACGAGCAGTACTTC. It translates to CASSVGTERYEQYF.